This entry concerns a single T cell receptor beta chain. What it binds is unknown. This entry belongs to a study of T cell clones after liver transplantation. At the level of the study: A pre-transplant mixed lymphocyte reaction with TCRbeta sequencing defined graft-donor-reactive clones followed in post-transplant blood. Three of eight recipients were HCV-positive; others had non-autoimmune, non-viral indications. Standard immunosuppression, with no induction, continued until 12-24 months after transplant.

The repertoire was sequenced with immunoSEQ multiplex PCR; TCRdb's copy has only in-frame clones and lacks some. This sample has tens of thousands of clones, with about four fifths found just once. This CDR3 comprises 18 residues. The V gene's germline CDR1 is SGHDN and CDR2 FVKESK. The V and J ends lost 4 bases and 6 bases respectively, with 25 bases between them. The study, taken as a whole, reports: These preliminary findings come from unstandardized post-transplant sampling times.

This chain connects TRBV14 to TRBJ2-1; D assignment may be TRBD1 or TRBD2 (6 bases each). Material: CD4+ T cells from blood, obtained before liver transplant. This clonotype was obtained from a human donor who received a liver transplant. CDR3 loop: CASSPPDRSSWRGNEQFF. Here the CDR3 DNA reads TGTGCCAGCAGCCCACCCGACAGGTCCTCCTGGCGGGGCAATGAGCAGTTCTTC. The entire variable domain, with the rest obtained from reference TRBV14 and TRBJ2-1, is as follows: EAGVTQFPSHSVIEKGQTVTLRCDPISGHDNLYWYRRVMGKEIKFLLHFVKESKQDESGMPNNRFLAERTGGTYSTLKVQPAELEDSGVYFCASSPPDRSSWRGNEQFFGPGTRLTVL.